The sequence of this T cell receptor beta chain was determined in a study of CD8 T cells in ankylosing spondylitis. Findings and caveats of the study: Several highly homologous variants made up a TCR beta motif that seemed to typify ankylosing spondylitis blood. Matched ankylosing spondylitis synovial fluid reportedly contained a significantly enriched population of disease-linked clones.

Quantitative 5'-RACE with molecular barcodes produced the TCR beta libraries. TCRdb processed the 5' RACE reads anew with MiXCR; each CDR3 protein has one entry. The data show over 450,000 distinct CDR3 sequences, roughly 12% seen once. This clonotype was counted ten times or more. Its cognate antigen is unknown. The TCR was taken from a male donor with ankylosing spondylitis. Material: blood, either unsorted or a sorted T cell fraction (not recorded which).

DNA for the CDR3: TGTGCCACCAGCAGTGGCGGCGCAGCGAACACTGAAGCTTTCTTT. Protein product: CATSSGGAANTEAFF. The V gene is TRBV15, the J gene TRBJ1-1; no clear D gene. CDR1 and CDR2 (germline): LNHNV, YYDKDF (reference sequence). V lost 3 bases and J 1 base, leaving 12 bases between the germline ends. The CDR3 has 15 residues.